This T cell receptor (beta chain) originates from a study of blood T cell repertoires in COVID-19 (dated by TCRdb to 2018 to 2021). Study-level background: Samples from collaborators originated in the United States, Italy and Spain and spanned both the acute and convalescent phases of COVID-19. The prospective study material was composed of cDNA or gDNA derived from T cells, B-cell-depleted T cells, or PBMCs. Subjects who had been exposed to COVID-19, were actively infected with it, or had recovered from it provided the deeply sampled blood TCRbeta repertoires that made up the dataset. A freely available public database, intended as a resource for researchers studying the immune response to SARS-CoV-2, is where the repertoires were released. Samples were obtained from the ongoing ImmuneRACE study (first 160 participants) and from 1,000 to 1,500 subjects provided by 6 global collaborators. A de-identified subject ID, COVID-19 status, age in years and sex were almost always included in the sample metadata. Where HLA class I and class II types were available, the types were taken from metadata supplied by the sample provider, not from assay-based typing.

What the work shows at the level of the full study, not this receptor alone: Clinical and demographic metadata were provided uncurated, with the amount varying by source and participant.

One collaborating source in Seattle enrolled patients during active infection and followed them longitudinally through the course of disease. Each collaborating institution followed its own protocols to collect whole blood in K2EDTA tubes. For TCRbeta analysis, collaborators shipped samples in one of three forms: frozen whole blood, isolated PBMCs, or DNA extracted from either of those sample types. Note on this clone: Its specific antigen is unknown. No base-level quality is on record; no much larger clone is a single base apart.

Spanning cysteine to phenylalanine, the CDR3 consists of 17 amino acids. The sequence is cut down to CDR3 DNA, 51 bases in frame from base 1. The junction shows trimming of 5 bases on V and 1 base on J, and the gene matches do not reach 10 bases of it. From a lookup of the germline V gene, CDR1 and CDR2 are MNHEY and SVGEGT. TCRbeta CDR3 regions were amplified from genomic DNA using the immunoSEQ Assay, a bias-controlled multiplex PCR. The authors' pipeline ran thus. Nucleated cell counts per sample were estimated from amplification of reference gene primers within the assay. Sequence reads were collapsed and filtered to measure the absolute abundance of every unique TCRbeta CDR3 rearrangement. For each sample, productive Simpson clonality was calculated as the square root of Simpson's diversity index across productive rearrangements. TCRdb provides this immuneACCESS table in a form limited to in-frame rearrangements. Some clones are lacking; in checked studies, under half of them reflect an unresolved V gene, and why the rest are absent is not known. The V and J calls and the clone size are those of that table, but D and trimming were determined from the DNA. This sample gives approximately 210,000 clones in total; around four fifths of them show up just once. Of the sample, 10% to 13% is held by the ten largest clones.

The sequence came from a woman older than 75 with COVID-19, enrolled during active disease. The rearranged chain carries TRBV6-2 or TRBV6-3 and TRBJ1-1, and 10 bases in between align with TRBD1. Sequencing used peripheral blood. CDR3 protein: CASSKTGGILENTEAFF. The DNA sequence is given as TGTGCCAGCAGTAAGACAGGGGGCATCCTCGAGAACACTGAAGCTTTCTTT.